This TCR beta chain stems from a study of T cells in localized non-small cell lung cancer. Broader study findings: Uninvolved adjacent lung had higher T cell clonality than tumor and all other tissues.

This CDR3 has 16 residues. CDR1 and CDR2 (germline): SGHNT, YYREEE (reference sequence). V shed 4 bases, J shed 5 bases, and the junction held 8 bases outside the gene matches. For this clone: The antigen is unknown.

Data came from immunoSEQ multiplex PCR; TCRdb stores just in-frame clones and leaves some out. The repertoire consists of around 41,000 clones, with roughly nine tenths occurring once and the leading ten covering over 9.5%. This specimen consisted of PBMCs, obtained before any cancer treatment. The receptor comes from a woman aged 35 to 69 with stage II lung adenocarcinoma. V is TRBV5-4 and J is TRBJ2-1, with 11 bases that match TRBD2. The CDR3: CASSPSLAGVNNEQFF. The DNA for the CDR3 is TGTGCCAGCAGCCCCTCACTAGCGGGAGTTAACAATGAGCAGTTCTTC.